The source of this T cell receptor (beta chain) is a study of blood T cell repertoires in COVID-19. Study context: COVID-19 samples collected from the United States, Italy and Spain covered acute and convalescent phases. The cDNA or gDNA used as material had been derived from T cells, B-cell-depleted T cells, or PBMCs.

There are 15 residues in the CDR3. Germline V gives CDR1 LGHDT, CDR2 YNNKEL (reference sequence). Trimming removed 1 base at V and 7 bases at J, with 13 bases between. How the authors handled the data: Nucleated cell number was recorded as an estimate derived from reference gene primer amplification. Assay: immunoSEQ multiplex PCR; the TCRdb copy retains only in-frame clones and omits some. The V and J calls and clone size are taken from that table; D and trimming were inferred from the DNA. This table holds about 140,000 clones, more than 85% found once. The rearrangement uses TRBV3-1 (or the pseudogene TRBV3-2) and TRBJ1-4; weak D call: TRBD1 (6 bases). The sample comprised peripheral blood. This receptor was taken from a human donor in a cohort sampled during active COVID-19. The CDR3 nucleotides read TGTGCCAGCAGCCAAGCCAGTGTAGGGGGTGAAAAACTGTTTTTT. Translating gives CASSQASVGGEKLFF.